The T cell receptor beta chain under discussion was sequenced for a study of shared clonotypes between healthy human individuals. Study summary: The cohort had a couple of women and a few men, ages 18 to 49.

Clones were read by immunoSEQ multiplex PCR, and TCRdb kept only the in-frame ones, dropping some. The profile shows approximately 740,000 clones, 80% to 95% of them singletons. After removal of 6 bases from V and 1 base from J, the junction contained 12 bases not matched to a gene. This CDR3 comprises 18 residues. Germline V gene sequence: CDR1 SGHVS, CDR2 FQNEAQ. Overall study results and limits: Naive subsets generally had larger estimated richness than memory subsets. Sorted-subset samples were not fully sequenced, rarefaction indicated.

In regard to this clone: Its antigen is not known.

CD8 cells classed as naive were CD45RO-negative and positively selected for CCR7, excluding terminally differentiated effector memory CD45RA+ cells. What was sequenced was naive CD8+ T cells sorted from blood. The V gene is TRBV7-8, the J gene TRBJ1-3, with 10 nucleotides matching TRBD1. This receptor was taken from a man in his thirties or forties in good health. CDR3: CASRSGTGATPSGNTIYF. The CDR3 bases are TGTGCCAGCAGGTCCGGGACAGGGGCCACCCCATCTGGAAACACCATATATTTT.